A selection of T cell receptor beta chains follows, all from one sample in a study of cytomegalovirus exposure and HLA in healthy donors. Measured with immunoSEQ multiplex PCR; TCRdb has only the in-frame clones, and not every one. This sample has about 85,000 clones, with 60% to 80% found just once. Input material: PBMCs. The receptors come from a woman between 45 and 65 years old in good health and CMV-seropositive. CDR3s include the opening cysteine and the closing phenylalanine or tryptophan. D genes are given only for firm matches. Rows give clone size only sometimes, using once, few, many, or a class for an expanded clone.

d_call: TRBD1; clone_size: NA; v_call: TRBV6-1; j_call: TRBJ1-2; cdr3_nt: TGTGCCAGCAGTGAGCGGCAGGGGGCTGGGTATGGCTACACCTTC; cdr3_aa: CASSERQGAGYGYTF
d_call: TRBD1; clone_size: NA; v_call: TRBV25-1; j_call: TRBJ1-4; cdr3_nt: TGTGCCAGCGCGAACAACCGGGACAGTAATGAAAAACTGTTTTTT; cdr3_aa: CASANNRDSNEKLFF
d_call: TRBD1; clone_size: NA; v_call: TRBV7-9; j_call: TRBJ2-1; cdr3_nt: TGTGCCAGCGCATCGATTGACAGGGGAGGCCCCTACAATGAGCAGTTCTTC; cdr3_aa: CASASIDRGGPYNEQFF
d_call: NA; clone_size: NA; v_call: TRBV20-1; j_call: TRBJ2-1; cdr3_nt: TGCAGTGCTAGCACGGGAGCGGAGCAGTTCTTC; cdr3_aa: CSASTGAEQFF
d_call: NA; clone_size: NA; v_call: TRBV5-1; j_call: TRBJ1-4; cdr3_nt: TGCGCCAGCAGCTCAGGGCCCGAAGCATCTAATGAAAAACTGTTTTTT; cdr3_aa: CASSSGPEASNEKLFF
d_call: NA; clone_size: NA; v_call: TRBV7-9; j_call: TRBJ2-7; cdr3_nt: TGTGCCAGCAGCCCTAGGGCGGCAGGGGTGGGCTACGAGCAGTACTTC; cdr3_aa: CASSPRAAGVGYEQYF
d_call: NA; clone_size: NA; v_call: TRBV30; j_call: TRBJ1-5; cdr3_nt: TGTGCCTGGAGTGTATCCAGGGTTAGCAATCAGCCCCAGCATTTT; cdr3_aa: CAWSVSRVSNQPQHF
d_call: NA; clone_size: NA; v_call: TRBV19; j_call: TRBJ1-2; cdr3_nt: TGTGCCACCGAGACAGTAAACTATGGCTACACCTTC; cdr3_aa: CATETVNYGYTF
d_call: TRBD2; clone_size: NA; v_call: TRBV9; j_call: TRBJ2-5; cdr3_nt: TGTGCCAGCAGCGCACCTCTAGCGGGAGACCAAGAGACCCAGTACTTC; cdr3_aa: CASSAPLAGDQETQYF
d_call: NA; clone_size: once; v_call: TRBV6-1; j_call: TRBJ1-2; cdr3_nt: TGTGCCAGCAGTGAAGAGAGTAACTATGGCTACACCTTC; cdr3_aa: CASSEESNYGYTF
d_call: NA; clone_size: NA; v_call: TRBV13; j_call: TRBJ2-3; cdr3_nt: TGTGCCAGCAGCCTCGTCCCTACAGATACGCAGTATTTT; cdr3_aa: CASSLVPTDTQYF
d_call: NA; clone_size: NA; v_call: TRBV21-1; j_call: TRBJ1-2; cdr3_nt: TGTGCCAGCAGCGGTACGACAGGGGAGAACTATGGCTACACCTTC; cdr3_aa: CASSGTTGENYGYTF
d_call: TRBD1; clone_size: few; v_call: TRBV6-1; j_call: TRBJ1-2; cdr3_nt: TGTGCCAGCAGTGTTGACAGGGGAAGCTATGGCTACACCTTC; cdr3_aa: CASSVDRGSYGYTF
d_call: TRBD1; clone_size: NA; v_call: TRBV9; j_call: TRBJ2-7; cdr3_nt: TGTGCCAGCAGTCCGGCCGGGACAGGGGGCAGCGAGCAGTACTTC; cdr3_aa: CASSPAGTGGSEQYF
d_call: NA; clone_size: NA; v_call: TRBV28; j_call: TRBJ2-5; cdr3_nt: TGTGCCAGCAGCCCTACCGTGATCGAGACCCAGTACTTC; cdr3_aa: CASSPTVIETQYF